This T cell receptor beta chain was captured in a study of tumor-infiltrating lymphocytes in localized non-small cell lung cancer. Germline-derived CDR1 and CDR2 are SGHRS and YFSETQ. This CDR3 is built from 15 residues. Trimming removed 1 base from V and 3 bases from J; junction bases left unmatched: 3. Generated by immunoSEQ multiplex PCR, the TCRdb table keeps only in-frame clones and is missing some. There are 9,500 to 15,000 clones in the sample; more than 60% occur only once, and under 5.5% lies in the top ten. The sequence derives from a human donor with non-small cell lung cancer. This chain connects TRBV5-1 to TRBJ2-3; 9 nucleotides agree with TRBD1. Sequencing was done on a sample of lung tumor tissue. CDR3 bases: TGCGCCAGCAGCTTGACAGGGGGCGGAACAGATACGCAGTATTTT. Its translation: CASSLTGGGTDTQYF.